Listed below are T cell receptor beta chains from one sample, sequenced in a study of beta chain features in type 1 diabetes. Produced via immunoSEQ multiplex PCR; TCRdb's table is partial and in-frame only. This table has 330,000 or so clones, less than 20% appearing once. Sequenced sample: naive CD4+ T cells from blood. All receptors come from a woman younger than 30 in good health. Both conserved end residues are part of each CDR3. A D gene is named only where the DNA matches it firmly. The size field is filled for only some rows; it gives once, few, many or a size class.

abundance: NA; d_gene: TRBD2; j_gene: TRBJ2-5; v_gene: TRBV29-1; CDR3aa: CSVANGEGETQYF; CDR3nt: TGCAGCGTCGCTAACGGGGAGGGAGAGACCCAGTACTTC
abundance: few; d_gene: NA; j_gene: TRBJ2-1; v_gene: TRBV19; CDR3aa: CASTTGSYNEQFF; CDR3nt: TGTGCCAGTACCACAGGATCCTACAATGAGCAGTTCTTC
abundance: NA; d_gene: TRBD1; j_gene: TRBJ2-5; v_gene: TRBV4-1; CDR3aa: CASSPILGQGGETQYF; CDR3nt: TGCGCCAGCAGCCCGATCCTGGGACAGGGGGGAGAGACCCAGTACTTC
abundance: few; d_gene: NA; j_gene: TRBJ2-3; v_gene: TRBV5-4; CDR3aa: CASSVGPGTDTQYF; CDR3nt: TGTGCCAGCAGCGTAGGACCGGGGACAGATACGCAGTATTTT
abundance: NA; d_gene: NA; j_gene: TRBJ1-2; v_gene: TRBV18; CDR3aa: CASSPANRGGFTF; CDR3nt: TGTGCCAGCTCACCCGCTAACCGGGGAGGTTTCACCTTC
abundance: NA; d_gene: NA; j_gene: TRBJ1-2; v_gene: TRBV18; CDR3aa: CASSPGGLNYGYTF; CDR3nt: TGTGCCAGCTCACCAGGGGGCCTTAACTATGGCTACACCTTC
abundance: NA; d_gene: TRBD1; j_gene: TRBJ2-7; v_gene: TRBV18; CDR3aa: CASSVDEGAYEQYF; CDR3nt: TGTGCCAGCTCAGTAGATGAGGGGGCTTACGAGCAGTACTTC
abundance: NA; d_gene: NA; j_gene: TRBJ1-2; v_gene: TRBV5-1; CDR3aa: CASSLEWGDGYTF; CDR3nt: TGCGCCAGCAGCTTGGAATGGGGGGACGGCTACACCTTC
abundance: NA; d_gene: NA; j_gene: TRBJ2-7; v_gene: TRBV5-1; CDR3aa: CASSPGTGEIEQYF; CDR3nt: TGCGCCAGCAGCCCCGGGACGGGGGAAATCGAGCAGTACTTC
abundance: NA; d_gene: NA; j_gene: TRBJ1-5; v_gene: TRBV5-1; CDR3aa: CASSLEGGVNQPQHF; CDR3nt: TGCGCCAGCAGCTTGGAAGGGGGGGTCAATCAGCCCCAGCATTTT
abundance: NA; d_gene: NA; j_gene: TRBJ1-1; v_gene: TRBV20-1; CDR3aa: CSAERRVAFF; CDR3nt: TGCAGTGCCGAGCGTAGAGTTGCTTTCTTT
abundance: NA; d_gene: NA; j_gene: TRBJ1-1; v_gene: TRBV6-5; CDR3aa: CASRPGGDTEAFF; CDR3nt: TGTGCCAGCAGACCCGGGGGAGACACTGAAGCTTTCTTT
abundance: few; d_gene: TRBD1; j_gene: TRBJ1-2; v_gene: TRBV5-1; CDR3aa: CASSSGQGNYGYTF; CDR3nt: TGCGCCAGCAGCTCGGGACAGGGAAACTATGGCTACACCTTC
abundance: NA; d_gene: NA; j_gene: TRBJ1-5; v_gene: TRBV2; CDR3aa: CASSEAGVNNQPQHF; CDR3nt: TGTGCCAGCAGTGAAGCCGGGGTCAACAATCAGCCCCAGCATTTT
abundance: NA; d_gene: NA; j_gene: TRBJ1-6; v_gene: TRBV30; CDR3aa: CAWSVNSRHSPLHF; CDR3nt: TGTGCCTGGAGTGTTAATAGCAGACATTCACCCCTCCACTTT
abundance: few; d_gene: TRBD2; j_gene: TRBJ2-5; v_gene: TRBV9; CDR3aa: CASSLPGGARQETQYF; CDR3nt: TGTGCCAGCAGCCTCCCCGGGGGGGCAAGGCAAGAGACCCAGTACTTC
abundance: few; d_gene: NA; j_gene: TRBJ1-1; v_gene: TRBV30; CDR3aa: CAWSVTEAYPAFF; CDR3nt: TGTGCCTGGAGTGTAACAGAAGCATATCCTGCTTTCTTT
abundance: NA; d_gene: TRBD2; j_gene: TRBJ2-3; v_gene: TRBV11-2; CDR3aa: CASSSGLAGNTDTQYF; CDR3nt: TGTGCCAGCAGCTCCGGACTAGCGGGGAACACAGATACGCAGTATTTT
abundance: NA; d_gene: TRBD2; j_gene: TRBJ2-1; v_gene: TRBV15; CDR3aa: CATSRELAGDGEQFF; CDR3nt: TGTGCCACCAGCAGAGAACTAGCGGGGGACGGTGAGCAGTTCTTC
abundance: few; d_gene: NA; j_gene: TRBJ2-2; v_gene: TRBV7-9; CDR3aa: CASSLLYRRPTGELFF; CDR3nt: TGTGCCAGCAGCCTGCTGTATAGGCGGCCGACCGGGGAGCTGTTTTTT
abundance: few; d_gene: NA; j_gene: TRBJ1-1; v_gene: TRBV6-1; CDR3aa: CASSETGTRDTEAFF; CDR3nt: TGTGCCAGCAGTGAGACCGGGACAAGGGACACTGAAGCTTTCTTT
abundance: NA; d_gene: NA; j_gene: TRBJ2-6; v_gene: TRBV7-9; CDR3aa: CASSLGTVGANVLTF; CDR3nt: TGTGCCAGCAGCTTAGGGACAGTCGGGGCCAACGTCCTGACTTTC
abundance: NA; d_gene: NA; j_gene: TRBJ2-3; v_gene: TRBV6-5; CDR3aa: CASSYRGTSTDTQYF; CDR3nt: TGTGCCAGCAGTTATCGCGGGACTAGCACAGATACGCAGTATTTT
abundance: few; d_gene: TRBD2; j_gene: TRBJ2-3; v_gene: TRBV5-1; CDR3aa: CASSFSGTSGMEKYF; CDR3nt: TGCGCCAGCAGCTTCAGTGGGACTAGCGGGATGGAGAAGTATTTT
abundance: NA; d_gene: NA; j_gene: TRBJ2-7; v_gene: TRBV18; CDR3aa: CASSPPSADEQYF; CDR3nt: TGTGCCAGCTCACCACCGTCGGCGGACGAGCAGTACTTC
abundance: few; d_gene: NA; j_gene: TRBJ2-3; v_gene: TRBV9; CDR3aa: CASSVGGDGTDTQYF; CDR3nt: TGTGCCAGCAGCGTCGGCGGGGATGGCACAGATACGCAGTATTTT
abundance: few; d_gene: TRBD1; j_gene: TRBJ1-6; v_gene: TRBV9; CDR3aa: CASSVGTATLGALHF; CDR3nt: TGTGCCAGCAGCGTCGGGACAGCTACTCTTGGGGCCCTCCACTTT
abundance: few; d_gene: NA; j_gene: TRBJ2-1; v_gene: TRBV5-1; CDR3aa: CASSLGATNNEQFF; CDR3nt: TGCGCCAGCAGCTTGGGGGCGACCAACAATGAGCAGTTCTTC
abundance: few; d_gene: NA; j_gene: TRBJ2-1; v_gene: TRBV5-4; CDR3aa: CASSLASVSYNEQFF; CDR3nt: TGTGCCAGCAGCTTAGCTAGCGTTTCCTACAATGAGCAGTTCTTC
abundance: NA; d_gene: TRBD1; j_gene: TRBJ1-2; v_gene: TRBV27; CDR3aa: CASSPRTGANYGYTF; CDR3nt: TGTGCCAGCAGCCCCCGGACAGGAGCTAACTATGGCTACACCTTC
abundance: few; d_gene: NA; j_gene: TRBJ2-5; v_gene: TRBV6-5; CDR3aa: CASSYSFSTHQETQYF; CDR3nt: TGTGCCAGCAGTTACTCTTTCTCCACTCACCAAGAGACCCAGTACTTC
abundance: few; d_gene: NA; j_gene: TRBJ2-7; v_gene: TRBV19; CDR3aa: CASSTGLGYEQYF; CDR3nt: TGTGCCAGTAGTACGGGACTCGGCTACGAGCAGTACTTC
abundance: NA; d_gene: NA; j_gene: TRBJ2-6; v_gene: TRBV29-1; CDR3aa: CSVKPSSGANVLTF; CDR3nt: TGCAGCGTAAAGCCGTCTTCTGGGGCCAACGTCCTGACTTTC
abundance: few; d_gene: NA; j_gene: TRBJ1-6; v_gene: TRBV7-9; CDR3aa: CASSWRDGSPLHF; CDR3nt: TGTGCCAGCAGCTGGCGGGATGGTTCACCCCTCCACTTT
abundance: NA; d_gene: NA; j_gene: TRBJ1-2; v_gene: TRBV4-3; CDR3aa: CASSPGGGGLNYGYTF; CDR3nt: TGCGCCAGCAGCCCCGGAGGTGGTGGCCTCAACTATGGCTACACCTTC
abundance: NA; d_gene: NA; j_gene: TRBJ2-1; v_gene: TRBV14; CDR3aa: CASSRVSSSYNEQFF; CDR3nt: TGTGCCAGCAGTCGGGTCTCCAGCTCCTACAATGAGCAGTTCTTC
abundance: few; d_gene: TRBD1; j_gene: TRBJ2-3; v_gene: TRBV2; CDR3aa: CASRVGQGPDTQYF; CDR3nt: TGTGCCAGCAGAGTGGGACAGGGCCCAGATACGCAGTATTTT
abundance: few; d_gene: NA; j_gene: TRBJ1-2; v_gene: TRBV18; CDR3aa: CASSSTEATYGYTF; CDR3nt: TGTGCCAGCTCATCGACAGAGGCCACCTATGGCTACACCTTC
abundance: few; d_gene: TRBD2; j_gene: TRBJ2-5; v_gene: TRBV19; CDR3aa: CASSIWASGEETQYF; CDR3nt: TGTGCCAGTAGTATTTGGGCTAGCGGGGAAGAGACCCAGTACTTC
abundance: NA; d_gene: NA; j_gene: TRBJ1-2; v_gene: TRBV6-1; CDR3aa: CASSEQGNDYGYTF; CDR3nt: TGTGCCAGCAGTGAACAGGGGAACGACTATGGCTACACCTTC
abundance: few; d_gene: TRBD1; j_gene: TRBJ2-2; v_gene: TRBV18; CDR3aa: CASSRTGERNTGELFF; CDR3nt: TGTGCCAGCTCACGAACAGGGGAGAGGAACACCGGGGAGCTGTTTTTT
abundance: few; d_gene: NA; j_gene: TRBJ1-1; v_gene: TRBV2; CDR3aa: CASLAEPLIKTEAFF; CDR3nt: TGTGCCAGCCTTGCTGAGCCTCTGATTAAGACTGAAGCTTTCTTT
abundance: NA; d_gene: TRBD1; j_gene: TRBJ2-7; v_gene: TRBV5-4; CDR3aa: CASSLPGQGDEQYF; CDR3nt: TGTGCCAGCAGCTTGCCTGGACAGGGGGACGAGCAGTACTTC
abundance: NA; d_gene: TRBD1; j_gene: TRBJ1-1; v_gene: TRBV15; CDR3aa: CATSRDRGTGFSRNTEAFF; CDR3nt: TGTGCCACCAGCAGAGATAGGGGGACAGGGTTTTCAAGAAACACTGAAGCTTTCTTT
abundance: NA; d_gene: NA; j_gene: TRBJ1-1; v_gene: TRBV5-1; CDR3aa: CASREGLNTEAFF; CDR3nt: TGCGCCAGCAGGGAGGGACTGAACACTGAAGCTTTCTTT
abundance: once; d_gene: NA; j_gene: TRBJ2-5; v_gene: TRBV11-3; CDR3aa: CASSSPGGLYQETQYF; CDR3nt: TGTGCCAGCAGCTCGCCAGGAGGGCTGTACCAAGAGACCCAGTACTTC
abundance: few; d_gene: NA; j_gene: TRBJ2-2; v_gene: TRBV30; CDR3aa: CAWSVRVELFF; CDR3nt: TGTGCCTGGAGTGTACGGGTGGAGCTGTTTTTT
abundance: NA; d_gene: NA; j_gene: TRBJ1-1; v_gene: TRBV30; CDR3aa: CAITRGGAEAFF; CDR3nt: TGTGCCATCACACGGGGGGGGGCTGAAGCTTTCTTT
abundance: NA; d_gene: TRBD1; j_gene: TRBJ2-1; v_gene: TRBV7-9; CDR3aa: CASRHPGQPWNEQFF; CDR3nt: TGTGCCAGCAGACATCCGGGACAGCCCTGGAATGAGCAGTTCTTC
abundance: few; d_gene: TRBD1; j_gene: TRBJ1-1; v_gene: TRBV30; CDR3aa: CAWSRGLNTEAFF; CDR3nt: TGTGCCTGGAGCAGGGGGCTGAACACTGAAGCTTTCTTT
abundance: NA; d_gene: TRBD2; j_gene: TRBJ2-3; v_gene: TRBV29-1; CDR3aa: CSGKLLAGNTDTEYF; CDR3nt: TGCAGCGGAAAGCTACTAGCGGGAAACACAGATACGGAGTATTTT
abundance: NA; d_gene: NA; j_gene: TRBJ2-7; v_gene: TRBV4-3; CDR3aa: CASSYLRAGAYEQYF; CDR3nt: TGCGCCAGCAGTTATTTGAGGGCGGGTGCGTACGAGCAGTACTTC
abundance: few; d_gene: NA; j_gene: TRBJ2-3; v_gene: TRBV5-6; CDR3aa: CASSSYTDTQYF; CDR3nt: TGTGCCAGCAGCTCGTACACAGATACGCAGTATTTT
abundance: NA; d_gene: TRBD1; j_gene: TRBJ1-4; v_gene: TRBV6-5; CDR3aa: CASSWDRRNEKLFF; CDR3nt: TGTGCCAGCAGTTGGGACAGAAGAAATGAAAAACTGTTTTTT
abundance: few; d_gene: TRBD1; j_gene: TRBJ2-1; v_gene: TRBV14; CDR3aa: CASSQPGQGDEQFF; CDR3nt: TGTGCCAGCAGCCAACCGGGACAGGGGGATGAGCAGTTCTTC
abundance: few; d_gene: TRBD2; j_gene: TRBJ2-7; v_gene: TRBV7-8; CDR3aa: CASNDERGVSYEQYF; CDR3nt: TGTGCCAGCAACGACGAGCGGGGGGTCAGCTACGAGCAGTACTTC
abundance: once; d_gene: NA; j_gene: TRBJ1-5; v_gene: TRBV6-5; CDR3aa: CASRRTVDSNQPQHF; CDR3nt: TGTGCCAGCAGAAGGACAGTTGATAGCAATCAGCCCCAGCATTTT